This TCR beta chain was captured by sequencing in a study of blood T cell repertoires in COVID-19. Trimming shortened V by 2 bases and J by 0 bases, and 14 bases separated the two germline ends. The CDR3 spans 17 residues. Clones were sequenced by immunoSEQ multiplex PCR, and TCRdb holds only the in-frame ones, with some missing. The sample carries over 140,000 clones, more than 60% recorded once. The sequence came from a woman between 50 and 59 years old with active or convalescent COVID-19. V gene TRBV23-1 combines with J gene TRBJ1-3; the D is unclear. TRBV23-1 is given ORF status, its function remaining uncertain. Sequences were obtained from peripheral blood. DNA for the CDR3: TGCGCCAGCAGTCAAAATCCCCCGGTGAGCTCTGGAAACACCATATATTTT. Encoded protein: CASSQNPPVSSGNTIYF.